These T cell receptor beta chains were read from a single sample in a study of CD8 T cells in ankylosing spondylitis. TCRdb re-called the 5' RACE reads through MiXCR, storing one row per CDR3 protein. In the table there are around 100,000 distinct CDR3 sequences, about 24% of which are singletons. Sample: synovial fluid, either unsorted or a sorted T cell fraction (not recorded which). Receptors originate from a male donor with ankylosing spondylitis. The CDR3 runs from the conserved cysteine through the conserved F or W. D genes are given only for firm matches. Not every row has a clone size; where given, it reads once, few, many or a size class.

J | D | size | V | DNA | CDR3
TRBJ1-2 | TRBD1 | many | TRBV20-1 | TGCAGTGCTAGAGATGAGCAGGGGGAATTTAGCTATGGCTACACCTTC | CSARDEQGEFSYGYTF
TRBJ2-3 | TRBD2 | few | TRBV5-1 | TGCGCCAGCAGCTTGCCCCGACTAGCGGGGACAGATACGCAGTATTTT | CASSLPRLAGTDTQYF
TRBJ2-7 | - | - | TRBV27 | TGTGCCAGCAGTCAAGCCTGGTCAGGGCGCACCTACGAGCAGTACTTC | CASSQAWSGRTYEQYF
TRBJ1-6 | - | - | TRBV10-2 | TGCGCCAGCAGTGAGGGGGGAAGGGGTAATTCACCCCTCCACTTT | CASSEGGRGNSPLHF
TRBJ2-7 | - | medium-sized | TRBV5-1 | TGCGCCAGCAGTCCCTTCGGGGACGAGCAGTACTTC | CASSPFGDEQYF
TRBJ1-3 | - | - | TRBV3-1 | TGTGCCAGCAGCCGCACAGCGGACTCTGGAAACACCATATATTTT | CASSRTADSGNTIYF
TRBJ2-1 | TRBD2 | few | TRBV30 | TGTGCCTGGAAGGCCGGACTAGCGGGAAGGGATGAGCAGTTCTTC | CAWKAGLAGRDEQFF
TRBJ2-1 | TRBD2 | many | TRBV15 | TGTGCCACCAGCAGAGATCCTAGCGGGAGCGCCTTCTACAATGAGCAGTTCTTC | CATSRDPSGSAFYNEQFF
TRBJ2-3 | TRBD2 | few | TRBV7-2 | TGTGCCAGCAGCTTAGCGGTGGCGGGAGGGCCCGGAGATACGCAGTATTTT | CASSLAVAGGPGDTQYF
TRBJ1-2 | TRBD1 | once | TRBV5-1 | TGCGCCAGCAGGCCCGGGACAGGGTCTAACTATGGCTACACCTTC | CASRPGTGSNYGYTF
TRBJ1-1 | - | few | TRBV11-2 | TGTGCCAGCAGCTTAGAATCAAGGTCTGAAGCTTTCTTT | CASSLESRSEAFF
TRBJ2-2 | TRBD2 | few | TRBV20-1 | TGCAGTGCCGGACTAGCGGGAGGGAAGTACACCGGGGAGCTGTTTTTT | CSAGLAGGKYTGELFF
TRBJ2-1 | TRBD2 | few | TRBV6-2/TRBV6-3 | TGTGCCAGCAGCAGCGGGAGTCCCTACAATGAGCAGTTCTTC | CASSSGSPYNEQFF
TRBJ1-1 | - | - | TRBV5-6 | TGTGCCAGCAGCTTAGCCCGCCCCGTAACTGAAGCTTTCTTT | CASSLARPVTEAFF
TRBJ2-7 | TRBD2 | - | TRBV19 | TGTGCCAGTAGTATCCAAGGAAGGACTAGCGGGAGTGTGAACGAGCAGTACTTC | CASSIQGRTSGSVNEQYF
TRBJ2-5 | TRBD2 | - | TRBV27 | TGTGCCAGCCGTAGCGGGATCGGGGAGACCCAGTACTTC | CASRSGIGETQYF
TRBJ2-3 | - | few | TRBV29-1 | TGCAGCGTTTACAGGAGCACAGATACGCAGTATTTT | CSVYRSTDTQYF
TRBJ2-7 | TRBD2 | - | TRBV20-1 | TGCAGTGCTAGGGGACTAGCGGGACTCTCCTACGAGCAGTACTTC | CSARGLAGLSYEQYF
TRBJ1-1 | TRBD1 | - | TRBV20-1 | TGCAGTGCTAGAGATGCGGGACAGGAAGCTTTCTTT | CSARDAGQEAFF
TRBJ2-7 | - | - | TRBV7-9 | TGTGCCAGCAGCTTTAGGCCTGGTGATAGCGTTTCCTACGAGCAGTACTTC | CASSFRPGDSVSYEQYF
TRBJ2-7 | - | many | TRBV5-1 | TGCGCCAGCAGCCTCCGGGGCCTTGAGGGTCGGTACTTC | CASSLRGLEGRYF
TRBJ1-1 | - | - | TRBV12-3/TRBV12-4 | TGTGCCAGCCTCCAGGGACAAGTGAACACTGAAGCTTTCTTT | CASLQGQVNTEAFF
TRBJ2-5 | TRBD2 | few | TRBV12-3/TRBV12-4 | TGTGCCAGCAGCCACTTAGCGGGAGGCTTGCAAGAGACCCAGTACTTC | CASSHLAGGLQETQYF
TRBJ2-7 | TRBD1 | few | TRBV2 | TGTGCCAGCAGTGACGGACAGGGGGTGGGGGAGCAGTACTTC | CASSDGQGVGEQYF
TRBJ2-5 | - | - | TRBV24-1 | TGTGCCACCAGTGACGCCGCCGGGGCCTGGAGAGAGACCCAGTACTTC | CATSDAAGAWRETQYF
TRBJ1-4 | - | - | TRBV5-1 | TGCGCCAGCAGCTTGGCCCCGGGACTGTATGAAAAACTGTTTTTT | CASSLAPGLYEKLFF
TRBJ1-6 | - | - | TRBV5-1 | TGCGCCAGCAGCCTCCGATCAGATTCACCCCTCCACTTT | CASSLRSDSPLHF
TRBJ2-7 | TRBD2 | few | TRBV7-2 | TGTGCCAGCAGCTGGGGACTAGCGAACTACGAGCAGTACTTC | CASSWGLANYEQYF
TRBJ1-1 | - | - | TRBV20-1 | TGCAGTGCTAGAGAGAACCCCACACACACTGAAGCTTTCTTT | CSARENPTHTEAFF
TRBJ2-1 | - | few | TRBV29-1 | TGCAGCGTCGTAGGGACTGAGTACAATGAGCAGTTCTTC | CSVVGTEYNEQFF
TRBJ2-1 | TRBD2 | large | TRBV4-1 | TGCGCCAGCAGCCCAACCCCAACTACTAGCGGGAATGAGCAGTTCTTC | CASSPTPTTSGNEQFF
TRBJ2-1 | - | few | TRBV16 | TGTGCCAGCAGCTTACAGGGAACTCGTTCCTACAATGAGCAGTTCTTC | CASSLQGTRSYNEQFF
TRBJ1-1 | - | few | TRBV3-1 | TGTGCCAGCAGCCCAGCAGGGATATCAACTGAAGCTTTCTTT | CASSPAGISTEAFF
TRBJ1-4 | TRBD1 | few | TRBV7-2 | TGTGCCAGCAGCTCAAGGACAGGGAGAGAAAAACTGTTTTTT | CASSSRTGREKLFF
TRBJ2-1 | TRBD2 | - | TRBV25-1 | TGTGCCAGCAGCGGCCAGCAGGGATTCGGACTAGCGGGAGGCTACAATGAGCAGTTCTTC | CASSGQQGFGLAGGYNEQFF
TRBJ2-7 | - | few | TRBV24-1 | TGTGCCACCAGTGATACGGCAGGGAGGCCGGACGAGCAGTACTTC | CATSDTAGRPDEQYF
TRBJ2-1 | - | few | TRBV10-3 | TGTGCCATCAGTGAGTCGATTCCCCTTCCGAGTGAGCAGTTCTTC | CAISESIPLPSEQFF
TRBJ1-4 | - | many | TRBV3-1 | TGTGCCAGCAGTCCGCCCGGGTGGCCAAGTGAAAAACTGTTTTTT | CASSPPGWPSEKLFF
TRBJ2-3 | - | few | TRBV29-1 | TGCAGCGTTGAGCCAGCAGAAGATACGCAGTATTTT | CSVEPAEDTQYF
TRBJ2-5 | - | - | TRBV12-3/TRBV12-4 | TGTGCCAGCAGTTCGCAAATTCGGGAGACCCAGTACTTC | CASSSQIRETQYF
TRBJ2-6 | TRBD2 | few | TRBV5-1 | TGCGCCAGCTGGGAGGGCTGGGGCCACGGGGCCAACGTCCTGACTTTC | CASWEGWGHGANVLTF
TRBJ1-5 | TRBD1 | many | TRBV12-3/TRBV12-4 | TGTGCCAGCAGAGACCAGGGACAGGGGGGGCAGCCCCAGCATTTT | CASRDQGQGGQPQHF